These 22 T cell receptor beta chains originate from one sample sequenced in a study of Graves' ophthalmopathy and Graves' hyperthyroidism. The TCR beta CDR3 regions underwent amplification from RNA transcripts. HTBI primers primed a first-round RT-PCR, and a second-round multiplex PCR followed. Using its own MiXCR run on the multiplex PCR reads, TCRdb lists one record per CDR3 protein. The sample records some 240,000 distinct CDR3 sequences, less than 55% being singletons. The specimen was peripheral blood. All receptors derive from an adult man with Graves' ophthalmopathy.

This clonotype was counted a few times. The chain is built from TRBV7-9 and TRBJ2-7, with 8 positions matching TRBD2. The V and J ends lost 1 base and 5 bases, in that order; junction bases with no gene match: 10. This CDR3 contains 16 residues. The germline V gene has CDR1 SEHNR and CDR2 FQNEAQ (reference sequence). The CDR3 DNA reads as TGTGCCAGCAGCTTAGGCCCCAGCGGGAGATTTAACGAGCAGTACTTC. Its protein is CASSLGPSGRFNEQYF.

J is TRBJ2-1 and V is TRBV7-2; D remains unclear. In germline, CDR1 is SGHTA, CDR2 FQGNSA. Trimming removed 3 bases from V and 4 bases from J, with 7 bases in between. This CDR3 has 13 residues. The CDR3 region has the DNA TGTGCCAGCAGCTTTTGGGGATACAATGAGCAGTTCTTC. Translating it yields CASSFWGYNEQFF.

This clonotype appeared a few times. The chain has TRBV5-1 and TRBJ2-7; TRBD1 or TRBD2 may be the D gene (5 bases each). The CDR3 totals 15 residues. Germline CDR1 reads SGHRS; CDR2 reads YFSETQ. Trimming took off 2 bases at V and 0 bases at J, with 12 bases between the two ends. The CDR3 DNA sequence: TGCGCCAGCAGCTTTACGTCAGGGAGCTCCTACGAGCAGTACTTC. Amino acid sequence: CASSFTSGSSYEQYF.

In its sample, this clonotype was seen many times. The genes are TRBV7-2 and TRBJ2-7; 10 bases line up with TRBD1. CDR3 length: 14 amino acids. The germline CDR1 and CDR2 sequences are SGHTA and FQGNSA. J lost 5 bases, V lost 5 bases, and 6 bases had no gene match. The DNA for the CDR3 is TGTGCCAGCAGCCTGGACAGGGGGGCAGACGAGCAGTACTTC. Its translation: CASSLDRGADEQYF.

The rearrangement links TRBV4-1 to TRBJ1-1; no reliable D call. V dropped 1 base and J dropped 4 bases, with 16 bases sitting between them. The CDR3 contains 16 residues. Germline CDR1 is MGHRA and CDR2 is YSYEKL. The CDR3 reads CASSQGFETGFTEAFF. The CDR3 DNA follows: TGCGCCAGCAGCCAAGGGTTTGAGACGGGGTTCACTGAAGCTTTCTTT.

This clonotype appeared a few times. J is TRBJ1-2 and V is TRBV9; tentative D call: TRBD1 (6 bases). The CDR3 loop spans 15 amino acids. The germline CDR1 and CDR2 sequences are SGDLS and YYNGEE. V was shortened by 5 bases and J by 4 bases, with 18 bases between the two germline ends. DNA for the CDR3: TGTGCCAGCAGTGAGGGGGGAATGGTGAGCTATGGCTACACCTTC. Protein: CASSEGGMVSYGYTF.

V usage is TRBV9 and J usage is TRBJ2-7, with 7 bases aligning to TRBD1. V lost 4 bases to trimming and J lost 3 bases; unmatched junction nucleotides: 7. CDR3 length: 14 residues. Germline loops: CDR1 SGDLS, CDR2 YYNGEE. CDR3 DNA sequence: TGTGCCAGCAGCCAAGAAGGGACAGTCTACGAGCAGTACTTC. This gives the protein CASSQEGTVYEQYF.

This clonotype was picked up one time. The chain links TRBV20-1 to TRBJ1-5; 8 nucleotides match TRBD1. V was clipped by 5 bases and J by 4 bases; unmatched bases: 4. Germline CDR1 is DFQATT and CDR2 is SNEGSKA (reference sequence). The CDR3 covers 13 residues. CDR3 in amino acids: CSAAQGANQPQHF. In DNA, the CDR3 is TGCAGTGCTGCTCAGGGGGCAAATCAGCCCCAGCATTTT.

This clonotype showed up just a few times. The chain recombines TRBV6-5 with TRBJ1-2, with 7 bases that match TRBD1. J lost 4 bases, V lost 7 bases, and 3 bases had no gene match. The germline gives CDR1 MNHEY, CDR2 SVGAGI. The CDR3 loop spans 12 amino acids. The CDR3 reads CASTGGSYGYTF. CDR3 nucleotide sequence: TGTGCCAGCACAGGGGGTTCCTATGGCTACACCTTC.

Only a few counts were recorded for this clonotype. This chain links TRBV6-6 with TRBJ2-7; a possible D gene is TRBD1 (5 bases). Germline V gene sequence: CDR1 MNHNY, CDR2 SVGAGI (reference sequence). The CDR3 is 14 residues long. V was clipped by 0 bases and J by 4 bases, with 10 bases between them. CDR3 amino acids: CASSYSRQGYEQYF. CDR3 coding DNA: TGTGCCAGCAGTTACTCACGGCAGGGTTACGAGCAGTACTTC.

This clonotype was seen at least ten times. The V and J genes are TRBV15 and TRBJ1-2, with 8 positions matching TRBD1. The CDR3 runs to 13 residues. V lost 3 bases and J lost 8; bases outside the gene matches: 5. Germline V gene data show CDR1 as LNHNV and CDR2 as YYDKDF (reference sequence). In DNA form, the CDR3 reads TGTGCCACCAGCAGGCAGGGGGCGGTCGGCTACACCTTC. This gives the protein CATSRQGAVGYTF.

The table lists this clonotype with a few counts. This chain uses TRBV24-1 with TRBJ1-2; 10 bases match TRBD1. Germline loops: CDR1 KGHDR, CDR2 SFDVKD. V lost 3 bases to trimming and J lost 7 bases; unmatched junction nucleotides: 7. This CDR3 has 15 amino acids. The CDR3 loop is CATSDGDRGRSGYTF. The DNA of the CDR3 is TGTGCCACCAGTGATGGGGACAGGGGTCGAAGTGGCTACACCTTC.

The CDR3 DNA reads TGTGCCAGTAAGATAGCGCCTGGGGGAGAGACCCAGTACTTC. It codes for CASKIAPGGETQYF. The V gene is TRBV19, the J gene TRBJ2-5; D may be TRBD1 or TRBD2 (5 bases each). The germline CDR1 and CDR2 sequences are LNHDA and SQIVND (reference sequence). CDR3 length equals 14 residues. Trimming stripped 7 bases from V and 4 bases from J, with 16 bases between.

This clonotype was detected a few times. The V gene is TRBV6-5, the J gene TRBJ1-2; 10 nucleotides agree with TRBD1. The CDR3 sequence is 15 residues long. J lost 8 bases, V lost 5 bases, and 11 bases had no gene match. Germline CDR1 MNHEY, CDR2 SVGAGI. The DNA of the CDR3 is TGTGCCAGCAGTGAACGGGACAGGGGAGGCGGGGGCTACACCTTC. Translation: CASSERDRGGGGYTF.

With regard to this clonotype: Relative to the germline gene, one junction end is altered; a read error may explain this. The chain links TRBV10-3 to TRBJ2-7, with 7 positions matching TRBD2. CDR1 is ENHRY and CDR2 is SYGVKD in the germline V gene. The CDR3 is made up of 13 amino acids. The CDR3 reads CASSSPAGYEQYF. CDR3 sequence (DNA): TGTGCCAGCAGTTCCCCAGCGGGGTACGAGCAGTACTTC.

This clonotype was seen at least ten times. V is TRBV7-2 and J is TRBJ1-2, with unresolved D. CDR3 length: 15 residues. Germline V lookup: CDR1 SGHTA, CDR2 FQGNSA. The ends were cut back, 5 bases at V and 2 bases at J, with 15 bases in the middle. CDR3 DNA: TGTGCCAGCAGCCTTGTCGGGGTCGTGAACTATGGCTACACCTTC. Translation: CASSLVGVVNYGYTF.

This clonotype has a handful of counts. The rearrangement joins TRBV5-8 to TRBJ1-4; possible D gene TRBD1, 5 bases. This CDR3 is built from 14 residues. Trimming stripped 0 bases from V and 3 bases from J, with 6 bases between. Germline V gene data show CDR1 as SGHTS and CDR2 as YDEGEE. The CDR3 sequence: CASSLGQSNEKLFF. The CDR3 DNA reads as TGTGCCAGCAGCTTGGGACAGTCTAATGAAAAACTGTTTTTT.

This clonotype was detected ten times or more. V and J are TRBV25-1 and TRBJ1-6; 8 bases align to TRBD1. The CDR3 extends over 15 amino acids. Germline CDR1 and CDR2: MGHDK and SYGVNS. V trimming: 5 bases; J trimming: 7 bases; junction bases outside the gene matches: 7. The CDR3 sequence is CASSRAGGENSPLHF. The CDR3 nucleotides are TGTGCCAGCAGTAGGGCAGGGGGCGAAAATTCACCCCTCCACTTT.

Of note for this clonotype: The CDR3 does not end in the conserved phenylalanine or tryptophan, so this is likely a read error. This sequence joins TRBV2 and TRBJ2-7; TRBD2 aligns across 10 bases. V shed 6 bases, J shed 7 bases, and the junction held 9 bases outside the gene matches. This CDR3 contains 14 residues. Germline V lookup: CDR1 SNHLY, CDR2 FYNNEI. The CDR3 DNA follows: TGTGCCAGCAGCGCAAGGCTAGCGGGAGTTGAGCAGTACCTC. Protein product: CASSARLAGVEQYL.

Comment on this clonotype: A junction boundary mismatches the germline segment, possibly from a read error. The V call is TRBV10-3, the J call TRBJ2-7; the match to TRBD2 covers 8 bases. Germline V gene data show CDR1 as ENHRY and CDR2 as SYGVKD. This CDR3 spans 14 amino acids. CDR3 in DNA: TGTGCCAGCAGTGACGCCGGGACTAGCTACGAGCAGTACTTC. Translation gives CASSDAGTSYEQYF.

The rearrangement links TRBV10-3 to TRBJ2-7, with TRBD2 matching 7 bases. Germline values: CDR1 ENHRY, CDR2 SYGVKD. The ends lost 10 bases at V and 1 base at J; junction bases unmatched: 13. The CDR3 runs to 15 residues. The CDR3 loop is CASRLGLAESYEQYF. The DNA of the CDR3 is TGTGCCAGCAGACTAGGGCTAGCGGAATCCTACGAGCAGTACTTC.

The V gene is TRBV28, the J gene TRBJ2-7; D gene ambiguous. Germline V CDR1 and CDR2: MDHEN, SYDVKM. The CDR3 extends over 13 amino acids. Trimming took 2 bases from V and 3 from J, leaving 8 bases between them. This CDR3 reads CASSLGDIYEQYF. The CDR3 DNA follows: TGTGCCAGCAGTTTAGGAGACATCTACGAGCAGTACTTC.